In this sample, the clone carrying this T cell receptor (beta chain) turned up a few times. No antigen is known for it. Each TCR cDNA molecule carried a unique molecular identifier. One entry per CDR3 protein results from TCRdb running MiXCR on the 5' RACE reads. Of about 24,000 distinct CDR3 sequences listed, approximately 9% are singletons. This specimen belongs to a study of spatial heterogeneity in lung cancer. For the study at large: Tumor regions showed TCR transcript counts that correlated strongly with a T cell module score from matched bulk RNA-seq. Study-wide findings and caveats: Mutation counts in tumors were tracked by counts of expanded intratumoral alpha and beta TCRs.

Time point here: sample taken at primary tumor resection. Researchers sequenced whole RNA taken from tumor, nontumor lung or frozen PBMC without sorting. V lost 2 bases and J lost 4; bases outside the gene matches: 9. This CDR3 spans 16 amino acids. Germline V gene lookup returns CDR1 MNHEY and CDR2 SMNVEV (reference sequence). This specimen consisted of lung tumor tissue, obtained at surgery. The V call is TRBV27, the J call TRBJ2-7, with 9 positions matching TRBD2. The TCR comes from a male donor with early-stage non-small cell lung cancer. The CDR3 spells CASSLRLAGPQYEQYF. CDR3 in DNA: TGTGCCAGCAGTTTAAGGCTAGCGGGACCTCAATACGAGCAGTACTTC.